This T cell receptor beta chain came from a study of blood T cell repertoires in COVID-19. Turning to the study itself: COVID-19 samples, acute and convalescent, were from the United States, Italy and Spain.

Cohort 3 recovery required two negative PCRs, clearance, or symptom resolution. Germline lookup yields CDR1 LGHNA and CDR2 YSLEER. The V and J ends lost 4 bases and 3 bases respectively, with 15 bases between them. The length of the CDR3 is 16 residues. Assay used: immunoSEQ multiplex PCR; TCRdb lists only in-frame clones, some missing. The sample contains 310,000 or so clones, 87% of which appear only once. The receptor was isolated from a woman under 40 who had recovered from COVID-19. The chain uses TRBV4-3 and TRBJ1-4; D remains ambiguous. Material: PBMCs or T cells enriched from blood (not recorded which). CDR3 in amino acids: CASSPAFEAANEKLFF. CDR3 sequence (DNA): TGCGCCAGCAGCCCAGCATTTGAGGCCGCTAATGAAAAACTGTTTTTT.